The 5 T cell receptor beta chains below were found in one sample sequenced in a study of blood T cell repertoires in COVID-19 (TCRdb year 2020). Receptors were amplified or captured by the immunoSEQ multiplex PCR assay. TCRdb carries this immuneACCESS record with in-frame sequences only. Its versions omit some clonotypes, under half of them owing to an unresolved V gene in the studies checked, with the rest unexplained. For this sample there are about 300,000 clones; 70% to 85% appear just once. Clones ranked in the top ten supply more than 1.1% of the sample. The sequenced sample was peripheral blood. The origin of the receptors is a human donor with COVID-19, enrolled during active disease. The donor label of this sample is uncertain.

Ten or more counts support this clone. The genes are TRBV6-4 and TRBJ2-7, with no clear D. The CDR3 is 12 amino acids. Germline CDR1 MRHNA, CDR2 SNTAGT. The ends were cut back, 2 bases at V and 3 bases at J, with 5 bases in the middle. CDR3 bases: TGTGCCAGCAGTGACCTGTACTACGAGCAGTACTTC. Its protein is CASSDLYYEQYF.

The CDR3 region has the DNA TGTGCCAGCAGCCCCGGAGCGGGAGACACAGATACGCAGTATTTT. Protein sequence: CASSPGAGDTDTQYF. The chain carries TRBV13 and TRBJ2-3; 8 bases line up with TRBD2. The CDR3 contains 15 residues. The ends lost 5 bases at V and 2 bases at J; junction bases unmatched: 6. Germline CDR1 and CDR2: PRHDT and FYEKMQ (reference sequence).

V and J are TRBV4-3 and TRBJ2-1; 7 bases line up with TRBD2. The CDR3 runs to 15 residues. J lost 3 bases, V lost 5 bases, and 7 bases had no gene match. CDR1 is LGHNA and CDR2 is YSLEER in the germline V gene. CDR3 nucleotide sequence: TGCGCCAGCAGCTCCCCGGGACTACTCTACAATGAGCAGTTCTTC. It is translated as CASSSPGLLYNEQFF.

V and J are TRBV30 and TRBJ1-4, with TRBD1 identical over 7 bases. Germline lookup yields CDR1 GTSNPN and CDR2 SVGIG (reference sequence). The CDR3 is made up of 12 amino acids. CDR3 nucleotides: TGTGCAACGGGACAGACGGGAGAAAAACTGTTTTTT. Amino acid sequence: CATGQTGEKLFF. Variable domain in full (rest from reference TRBV30 and TRBJ1-4): SQTIHQWPATLVQPVGSPLSLECTVEGTSNPNLYWYRQAAGRGLQLLFYSVGIGQISSEVPQNLSASRPQDRQFILSSKKLLLSDSGFYLCATGQTGEKLFFGSGTQLSVL.

The genes are TRBV28 and TRBJ1-4; TRBD1 aligns across 7 bases. CDR1 MDHEN and CDR2 SYDVKM come from the germline V gene. There are 15 residues in the CDR3. The ends lost 5 bases at V and 7 bases at J; junction bases unmatched: 10. CDR3 in amino acids: CASSPPKGASEKLFF. The CDR3 nucleotides are TGTGCCAGCAGTCCCCCAAAGGGGGCGTCTGAAAAACTGTTTTTT. The full variable domain, in which reference TRBV28 and TRBJ1-4 provide the parts outside the CDR3, is DVKVTQSSRYLVKRTGEKVFLECVQDMDHENMFWYRQDPGLGLRLIYFSYDVKMKEKGDIPEGYSVSREKKERFSLILESASTNQTSMYLCASSPPKGASEKLFFGSGTQLSVL.